A single sample gave rise to the 29 T cell receptor beta chains below, sequenced in a study of shared clonotypes between healthy human individuals (dated by TCRdb to about 2020). The library came from the immunoSEQ multiplex PCR assay. In its TCRdb copy, this immuneACCESS table keeps in-frame sequences only and misses some clones. Where compared with another copy, unresolved V genes explain less than half of these, and the others have no known cause. This sample is represented by 800,000 to 950,000 clones; 96% of them were singletons. Of the sample, less than 0.25% is held by the ten largest clones. CD8 naive samples were CD45RO-negative cells positively selected for CCR7, giving a CD45RA+CCR7+ population that excluded TemRA cells. Sample: naive CD8+ T cells sorted from blood. Interpreted using the paper, the cell subset or site label stands for: CD45RA+CCR7+. These receptors originate from a man aged 30-40 years in good health.

The rearrangement uses TRBV6-5 and TRBJ1-4; unclear D gene. This CDR3 is 14 amino acids long. Trimming stripped 0 bases from V and 7 bases from J, with 9 bases between. CDR1 is MNHEY and CDR2 is SVGAGI in the germline V gene. The CDR3: CASSYSVGSEKLFF. The CDR3 nucleotides are TGTGCCAGCAGTTACTCGGTAGGGAGTGAAAAACTGTTTTTT.

The chain is built from TRBV28 and TRBJ2-1; 8 bases map to TRBD2. Trimming removed 2 bases from V and 8 bases from J; junction bases left unmatched: 8. Germline loops: CDR1 MDHEN, CDR2 SYDVKM. The CDR3 is made up of 15 amino acids. The CDR3 reads CASSLREGLRDEQFF. In DNA form, the CDR3 reads TGTGCCAGCAGTTTACGGGAGGGCCTGAGGGATGAGCAGTTCTTC.

This chain joins TRBV7-9 and TRBJ2-1; D might be TRBD1 (6 bases). CDR3 length equals 16 residues. The V gene lost 5 bases and the J gene lost 3 bases, with 17 bases spanning the gap. Looked up from germline, CDR1 is SEHNR and CDR2 is FQNEAQ (reference sequence). The CDR3 nucleotides are TGTGCCAGCAGCCCATACACCGGACAGTTCTACAATGAGCAGTTCTTC. It codes for CASSPYTGQFYNEQFF.

V usage is TRBV5-1 and J usage is TRBJ1-5, with 9 bases fitting TRBD1. This CDR3 has 15 residues. Germline lookup yields CDR1 SGHRS and CDR2 YFSETQ. With 4 bases clipped from V and 5 bases from J, the junction kept 7 bases outside the gene matches. As DNA, the CDR3 is TGCGCCAGCAGCCTAGGGACAGGGTTCGATCAGCCCCAGCATTTT. This encodes CASSLGTGFDQPQHF.

This clone was detected once. V is TRBV6-1 and J is TRBJ1-3, with TRBD1 as a possible D gene (5 bases). The CDR3 totals 16 residues. Germline CDR1 reads MNHNS; CDR2 reads SASEGT. With 4 bases removed from V and 8 bases from J, the gap between germline ends came to 21 bases. Here the CDR3 DNA reads TGTGCCAGCAGTGCCCGGGACTTCATTAGCAGGGACACCATATATTTT. Its translation: CASSARDFISRDTIYF.

As DNA, the CDR3 is TGTGCCAGCAGCGCCAGGGGCGAGAGCACTGAAGCTTTCTTT. It encodes CASSARGESTEAFF. The chain is built from TRBV11-3 and TRBJ1-1; D is perhaps TRBD1 (6 bases). Germline CDR1 SGHNT, CDR2 YENEEA. The CDR3 sequence is 14 residues long. Trimming left V 5 bases short and J 4 bases short, with 14 bases between.

The chain recombines TRBV29-1 with TRBJ2-2; D uncertain. The germline V gene encodes CDR1 SQVTM and CDR2 ANQGSEA. V shed 5 bases and J shed 1 base, with 5 bases lying between them. This CDR3 is built from 12 residues. DNA of the CDR3: TGCAGCGTTAGGGAGAACACCGGGGAGCTGTTTTTT. Translating gives CSVRENTGELFF.

This chain uses TRBV27 with TRBJ2-3; D might be TRBD2 (7 bases). Germline assignment: CDR1 MNHEY and CDR2 SMNVEV (reference sequence). V lost 8 bases and J 2 bases, leaving 17 bases between the germline ends. The CDR3 loop spans 15 amino acids. CDR3 loop: CASGVGGLNTDTQYF. The CDR3 DNA reads as TGTGCCAGCGGGGTCGGGGGGCTGAACACAGATACGCAGTATTTT.

This clone has a handful of counts. V and J are TRBV5-1 and TRBJ1-5, with D possibly matching TRBD1 (6 bases). V gave up 2 bases and J gave up 6 bases, with 9 bases separating them. This CDR3 region has 13 residues. Per germline, CDR1 SGHRS and CDR2 YFSETQ. CDR3: CASSFTGFQPQHF. The CDR3, as DNA: TGCGCCAGCAGCTTCACAGGGTTTCAGCCCCAGCATTTT.

The rearrangement joins TRBV11-2 to TRBJ1-2, with 9 bases fitting TRBD1. The CDR3 runs to 14 residues. The V gene's germline CDR1 is SGHAT and CDR2 FQNNGV. Unmatched junction bases numbered 3, after V lost 3 bases and J lost 4 bases. CDR3 DNA sequence: TGTGCCAGCAGCTTGGGACAGGGAATCTATGGCTACACCTTC. Translated: CASSLGQGIYGYTF.

This clone was counted only a few times. The chain couples TRBV12-5 to TRBJ1-3; D is ambiguous. This CDR3 contains 12 residues. V was pared by 6 bases and J by 0 bases, with 3 bases between. Germline loops: CDR1 LGHNT, CDR2 FRNRAP. CDR3 amino acids: CASGFSGNTIYF. The CDR3 region has the DNA TGTGCTAGTGGCTTCTCTGGAAACACCATATATTTT.

This clone is a singleton in its sample. The chain has TRBV9 and TRBJ2-7, with D hard to call. V lost 3 bases to trimming and J lost 4 bases, with 5 bases between them. The CDR3 sequence is 11 residues long. Germline CDR1 is SGDLS and CDR2 is YYNGEE. In DNA, the CDR3 is TGTGCCAGCAGCGGTGAATACGAGCAGTACTTC. It encodes CASSGEYEQYF.

This chain links TRBV7-9 with TRBJ2-1; 8 bases match TRBD2. Germline V gives CDR1 SEHNR, CDR2 FQNEAQ (reference sequence). With 10 bases clipped from V and 4 bases from J, the junction kept 3 bases outside the gene matches. This CDR3 contains 12 residues. CDR3 loop: CATSGGYNEQFF. CDR3 in DNA: TGTGCCACCTCGGGGGGGTACAATGAGCAGTTCTTC.

In the case of this clone: Other DNA sequences within the sample encode an identical CDR3. V gene TRBV27 combines with J gene TRBJ1-2; possible D gene TRBD1, 6 bases. Per germline, CDR1 MNHEY and CDR2 SMNVEV (reference sequence). The length of the CDR3 is 13 residues. Trimming shortened V by 0 bases and J by 8 bases, and 10 bases separated the two germline ends. The DNA for the CDR3 is TGTGCCAGCAGTTTATCGGGGGCGCGGGGCTACACCTTC. This translates into CASSLSGARGYTF.

V gene TRBV13 combines with J gene TRBJ2-5, with 8 positions matching TRBD1. Germline V gene sequence: CDR1 PRHDT, CDR2 FYEKMQ (reference sequence). The CDR3 extends over 17 amino acids. J lost 1 base, V lost 6 bases, and 13 bases had no gene match. CDR3 nucleotide sequence: TGTGCCAGCAGTACGAAGAGGCAGGGGGCCACCCAAGAGACCCAGTACTTC. Its protein product is CASSTKRQGATQETQYF.

J is TRBJ2-1 and V is TRBV19, with 10 bases fitting TRBD1. The CDR3 is 16 residues long. After removal of 4 bases from V and 3 bases from J, the junction contained 6 bases not matched to a gene. CDR1 is LNHDA, CDR2 SQIVND, per germline (reference sequence). CDR3 DNA: TGTGCCAGTAGTAGGATCCGGGACAGGGGCTACAATGAGCAGTTCTTC. This translates into CASSRIRDRGYNEQFF. The full variable domain, with the rest looked up from reference TRBV19 and TRBJ2-1, is DGGITQSPKYLFRKEGQNVTLSCEQNLNHDAMYWYRQDPGQGLRLIYYSQIVNDFQKGDIAEGYSVSREKKESFPLTVTSAQKNPTAFYLCASSRIRDRGYNEQFFGPGTRLTVL.

The chain links TRBV27 to TRBJ2-5; 9 nucleotides match TRBD2. The CDR3 covers 15 residues. Germline CDR1 reads MNHEY; CDR2 reads SMNVEV (reference sequence). The V segment lost 4 bases and the J segment 2 bases; nucleotides outside the gene matches: 5. CDR3 bases: TGTGCCAGCAGTTCGGGCGGGAGGGGTCAAGAGACCCAGTACTTC. Its protein is CASSSGGRGQETQYF.

This rearrangement joins TRBV6-6 to TRBJ2-2; no firm D call. This CDR3 is built from 11 residues. The V end lost 6 bases, the J end lost 5 bases, and 4 bases lay between the germline ends. Germline CDR1 and CDR2: MNHNY and SVGAGI (reference sequence). This CDR3 is CASSHTGELFF. CDR3 DNA: TGTGCCAGCAGCCATACCGGGGAGCTGTTTTTT.

This chain connects TRBV27 to TRBJ2-1, with 8 bases identical to TRBD2. CDR1 is MNHEY, CDR2 SMNVEV, per germline (reference sequence). The CDR3 length is 15 residues. V shed 5 bases, J shed 3 bases, and the junction held 6 bases outside the gene matches. CDR3 sequence (DNA): TGTGCCAGCAGTCCGCGGACTAGCCGCTACAATGAGCAGTTCTTC. As protein: CASSPRTSRYNEQFF.

The chain has TRBV7-9 and TRBJ2-1, with 9 bases that match TRBD2. Germline values: CDR1 SEHNR, CDR2 FQNEAQ (reference sequence). The trim removed 3 bases at V and 5 bases at J, leaving 5 bases unmatched. This CDR3 spans 15 amino acids. CDR3 bases: TGTGCCAGCAGCTTGATAGCGGGAGTGGACAATGAGCAGTTCTTC. The encoded protein is CASSLIAGVDNEQFF. Looking up the rest from reference TRBV7-9 and TRBJ2-1 gives the full variable domain: DTGVSQNPRHKITKRGQNVTFRCDPISEHNRLYWYRQTLGQGPEFLTYFQNEAQLEKSRLLSDRFSAERPKGSFSTLEIQRTEQGDSAMYLCASSLIAGVDNEQFFGPGTRLTVL.

The chain couples TRBV18 to TRBJ2-5; D might be TRBD1 (7 bases). Germline values: CDR1 KGHSH, CDR2 LQKENI. CDR3 size: 17 residues. The V and J ends lost 7 bases and 2 bases respectively, with 23 bases between them. CDR3 bases: TGTGCCAGCTTAGACGACAGGGACTCTGCGGCACAAGAGACCCAGTACTTC. As protein: CASLDDRDSAAQETQYF.

V is TRBV7-9 and J is TRBJ2-7, with D tentatively TRBD2 (5 bases). Germline CDR1 SEHNR, CDR2 FQNEAQ (reference sequence). CDR3 length: 12 amino acids. Trimming cost V 5 bases and J 7 bases, with 12 bases left between them. The CDR3: CASSPPAGEQYF. The CDR3 DNA follows: TGTGCCAGCAGCCCGCCCGCGGGTGAGCAGTACTTC.

The CDR3 sequence is CSVEAETSAPYEQYF. The CDR3 DNA sequence: TGCAGCGTTGAGGCCGAGACTAGCGCGCCCTACGAGCAGTACTTC. The chain links TRBV29-1 to TRBJ2-7; 8 nucleotides match TRBD2. After removal of 3 bases from V and 2 bases from J, the junction contained 9 bases not matched to a gene. CDR1 is SQVTM, CDR2 ANQGSEA, per germline. This CDR3 has 15 residues.

The chain combines TRBV7-6 with TRBJ2-5; 9 positions match TRBD1. With V trimmed by 8 bases and J by 5 bases, 6 bases remained unmatched. The CDR3 covers 13 residues. The germline gives CDR1 SGHVS, CDR2 FNYEAQ. The CDR3 is CASRDRASETQYF. The CDR3 DNA follows: TGTGCCAGCCGGGACAGGGCCAGCGAGACCCAGTACTTC.

V gene TRBV4-1 combines with J gene TRBJ2-7; 8 bases are shared with TRBD1. This CDR3 contains 12 residues. J gave up 3 bases and V 6 bases, and 1 base lay outside the gene matches. Germline-derived CDR1 and CDR2 are MGHRA and YSYEKL. The CDR3, as DNA: TGCGCCAGCAGTACAGGGGGCTACGAGCAGTACTTC. It translates to CASSTGGYEQYF.

Concerning this clone: A read error may explain this, as a much larger clone is one base away. This chain uses TRBV19 with TRBJ2-7; D is perhaps TRBD1 (6 bases). This CDR3 has 12 amino acids. Germline V lookup: CDR1 LNHDA, CDR2 SQIVND (reference sequence). V lost 6 bases and J lost 3, with 9 bases in between. This chain's CDR3 is CASSADSYEQYF. CDR3 DNA sequence: TGTGCCAGTAGCGCGGACAGCTACGAGCAGTACTTC.

The gene calls are TRBV11-2 and TRBJ1-4, with unresolved D. Germline CDR1 and CDR2: SGHAT and FQNNGV. Trimming removed 1 base from V and 7 bases from J, with 10 bases in between. The CDR3 covers 14 residues. CDR3 coding DNA: TGTGCCAGCAGCTTAGGAGGGAGTGGTGAAAAACTGTTTTTT. Its translation: CASSLGGSGEKLFF.

V gene TRBV29-1 combines with J gene TRBJ1-1; maybe TRBD1 (6 bases). This CDR3 is 13 amino acids long. Trimming pared 7 bases from V and 0 bases from J, leaving 12 bases between. Per germline, CDR1 SQVTM and CDR2 ANQGSEA. Written as DNA, the CDR3 is TGCAGCGCCGCGGACAGTATGAACACTGAAGCTTTCTTT. Its translation is CSAADSMNTEAFF.

The chain has TRBV6-5 and TRBJ2-2; D gene uncertain. Trimming cost V 1 base and J 7 bases, with 13 bases left between them. Germline CDR1 and CDR2: MNHEY and SVGAGI. The CDR3 runs 15 residues. DNA for the CDR3: TGTGCCAGCAGTTACTTGGGGTTTTCGATCGGGGAGCTGTTTTTT. It is translated as CASSYLGFSIGELFF.